The clone carrying this T cell receptor beta chain was seen only once. The antigen remains undetermined. Looked up from germline, CDR1 is LGHNA and CDR2 is YSLEER. The ends lost 4 bases at V and 6 bases at J; junction bases unmatched: 9. This CDR3 contains 16 residues. This entry comes from a study of T cells in localized non-small cell lung cancer. Study results and limitations: A single tumor region was sequenced, leaving heterogeneity possible.

Clones were sequenced by immunoSEQ multiplex PCR, and TCRdb holds only the in-frame ones, with some missing. The sample has 40,000 to 50,000 clones, roughly 90% seen once. The genes are TRBV4-3 and TRBJ2-2, with 9 positions matching TRBD2. The starting material was peripheral blood, obtained before any cancer treatment. The receptor was derived from a female donor of 60 years or more with stage I squamous cell lung carcinoma. CDR3 residues: CASSLQREAGSGELFF. CDR3 coding DNA: TGCGCCAGCAGCCTCCAGCGGGAGGCAGGCTCCGGGGAGCTGTTTTTT.